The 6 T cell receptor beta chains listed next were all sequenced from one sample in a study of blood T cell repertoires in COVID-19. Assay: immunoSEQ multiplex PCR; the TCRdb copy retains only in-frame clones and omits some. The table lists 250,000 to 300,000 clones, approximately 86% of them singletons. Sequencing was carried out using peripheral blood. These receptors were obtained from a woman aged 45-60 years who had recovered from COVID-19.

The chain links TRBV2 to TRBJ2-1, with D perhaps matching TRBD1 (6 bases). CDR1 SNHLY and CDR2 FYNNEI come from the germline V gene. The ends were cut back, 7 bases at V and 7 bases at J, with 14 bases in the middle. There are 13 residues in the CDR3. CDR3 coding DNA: TGTGCCAGCAACGAGGGCAGGGGTAATGAGCAGTTCTTC. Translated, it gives CASNEGRGNEQFF.

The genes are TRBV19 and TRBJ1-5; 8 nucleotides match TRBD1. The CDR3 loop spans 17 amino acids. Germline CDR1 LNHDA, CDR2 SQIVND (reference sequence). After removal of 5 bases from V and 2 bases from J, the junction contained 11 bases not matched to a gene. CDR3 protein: CASSARTGRLGNQPQHF. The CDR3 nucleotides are TGTGCCAGTAGTGCCCGGACAGGGCGTTTAGGCAATCAGCCCCAGCATTTT.

The CDR3: CASSLVGAYGYTF. The CDR3 nucleotides read TGTGCCAGCAGTTTAGTGGGGGCATATGGCTACACCTTC. The chain has TRBV28 and TRBJ1-2, with D possibly being TRBD1 (6 bases). Trimming cost V 2 bases and J 5 bases, with 9 bases left between them. Germline loops: CDR1 MDHEN, CDR2 SYDVKM. The CDR3 consists of 13 residues.

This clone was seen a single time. CDR3 region: CASSLEASGGRELFF. The CDR3 DNA reads TGTGCCAGCAGCTTAGAGGCTAGCGGGGGCAGGGAGCTGTTTTTT. This sequence joins TRBV7-2 and TRBJ2-2; TRBD2 aligns across 10 bases. Germline V gives CDR1 SGHTA, CDR2 FQGNSA. This CDR3 is 15 amino acids long. The junction had 5 bases not matched to a gene; V was cut back by 1 base and J by 9 bases. Variable domain in full (rest from reference TRBV7-2 and TRBJ2-2): GAGVSQSPSNKVTEKGKDVELRCDPISGHTALYWYRQSLGQGLEFLIYFQGNSAPDKSGLPSDRFSAERTGGSVSTLTIQRTQQEDSAVYLCASSLEASGGRELFFGEGSRLTVL.

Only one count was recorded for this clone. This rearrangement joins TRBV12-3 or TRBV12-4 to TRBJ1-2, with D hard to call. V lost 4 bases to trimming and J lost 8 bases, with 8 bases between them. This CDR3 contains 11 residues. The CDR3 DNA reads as TGTGCCAGCAGTTCCGGGATCGGCTACACCTTC. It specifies CASSSGIGYTF.

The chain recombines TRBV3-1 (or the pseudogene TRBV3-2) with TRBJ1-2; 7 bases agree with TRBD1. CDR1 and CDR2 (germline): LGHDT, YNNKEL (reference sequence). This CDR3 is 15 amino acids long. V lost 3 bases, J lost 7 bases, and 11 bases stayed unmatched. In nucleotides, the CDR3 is TGTGCCAGCAGCCACCTAGACAGGGCAAGGGGTGGCTACACCTTC. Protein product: CASSHLDRARGGYTF.